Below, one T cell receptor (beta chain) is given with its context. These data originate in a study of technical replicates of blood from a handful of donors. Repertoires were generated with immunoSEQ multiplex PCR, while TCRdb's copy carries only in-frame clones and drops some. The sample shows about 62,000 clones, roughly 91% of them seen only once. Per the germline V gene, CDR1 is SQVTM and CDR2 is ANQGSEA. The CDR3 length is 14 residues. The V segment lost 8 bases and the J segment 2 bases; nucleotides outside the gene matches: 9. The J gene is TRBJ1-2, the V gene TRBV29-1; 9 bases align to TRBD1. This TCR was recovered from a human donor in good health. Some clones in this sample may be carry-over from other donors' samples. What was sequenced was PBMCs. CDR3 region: CSFSPGQGNYGYTF. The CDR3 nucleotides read TGCAGCTTCTCCCCGGGACAGGGAAACTATGGCTACACCTTC.